A selection of T cell receptor beta chains follows, all from one sample in a study of cytomegalovirus exposure and HLA in healthy donors. Sequencing was performed with immunoSEQ multiplex PCR; in TCRdb, only in-frame clones are kept and a portion is missing. Of around 140,000 clones listed, 77% are singletons. Sequenced material: PBMCs. The receptors here all came from a female donor in good health and CMV-seronegative. Each CDR3 is given with its conserved first and last residue. The order of the fields is V gene, D gene, CDR3 length, J gene, clone size, CDR3 protein, CDR3 DNA. The D gene is left open where the match is weak. A row's size may be missing; if present it is once, few, many or a size class.

V: TRBV7-9; D: .; length: 15; J: TRBJ1-1; size: few; CDR3: CASSLVAVMNTEAFF; DNA: TGTGCCAGCAGCTTAGTGGCAGTAATGAACACTGAAGCTTTCTTT
V: TRBV6-1; D: .; length: 15; J: TRBJ2-7; size: .; CDR3: CASSFPAGASYEQYF; DNA: TGTGCCAGCAGTTTCCCGGCAGGGGCATCGTACGAGCAGTACTTC
V: TRBV5-1; D: .; length: 14; J: TRBJ1-1; size: few; CDR3: CASSLLLMNTEAFF; DNA: TGCGCCAGCAGCTTGTTACTTATGAACACTGAAGCTTTCTTT
V: TRBV7-9; D: .; length: 17; J: TRBJ1-1; size: .; CDR3: CASSPLPGEDGNTEAFF; DNA: TGTGCCAGCAGCCCGCTACCGGGAGAAGACGGGAACACTGAAGCTTTCTTT
V: TRBV27; D: TRBD2; length: 17; J: TRBJ2-3; size: once; CDR3: CASSPLPTSGDTDTQYF; DNA: TGTGCCAGCAGTCCACTACCGACTAGCGGAGACACAGATACGCAGTATTTT
V: TRBV5-1; D: TRBD1; length: 15; J: TRBJ1-1; size: .; CDR3: CASSGGQGARSEAFF; DNA: TGCGCCAGCAGCGGGGGACAGGGGGCGAGGTCTGAAGCTTTCTTT
V: TRBV7-9; D: TRBD2; length: 16; J: TRBJ2-1; size: .; CDR3: CASSSRTSGSNHEQFF; DNA: TGTGCCAGCAGCTCCCGCACTAGCGGGAGTAACCATGAGCAGTTCTTC
V: TRBV30; D: TRBD2; length: 15; J: TRBJ2-1; size: .; CDR3: CAWSGGLAGAQEQFF; DNA: TGTGCCTGGAGTGGGGGACTAGCGGGAGCTCAAGAGCAGTTCTTC
V: TRBV19; D: .; length: 14; J: TRBJ1-5; size: .; CDR3: CASSIKEGSGPQHF; DNA: TGTGCCAGTAGTATAAAGGAGGGATCCGGGCCCCAGCATTTT
V: TRBV28; D: TRBD1; length: 14; J: TRBJ1-2; size: .; CDR3: CASRYRGFNYGYTF; DNA: TGTGCCAGCAGGTACAGGGGGTTCAACTATGGCTACACCTTC
V: TRBV28; D: TRBD2; length: 15; J: TRBJ2-1; size: .; CDR3: CASSLTAGEGPGSFF; DNA: TGTGCCAGCAGTTTAACAGCGGGAGAGGGCCCAGGCTCGTTCTTC
V: TRBV9; D: .; length: 12; J: TRBJ2-7; size: .; CDR3: CASSDGSGEQYF; DNA: TGTGCCAGCAGCGACGGTAGCGGCGAGCAGTACTTC
V: TRBV11-2; D: TRBD1; length: 17; J: TRBJ1-2; size: .; CDR3: CASSSGQGEDLFYGYTF; DNA: TGTGCCAGCAGCTCCGGACAGGGGGAGGACCTCTTCTATGGCTACACCTTC
V: TRBV6-1; D: TRBD1; length: 13; J: TRBJ2-7; size: .; CDR3: CASIRDRGCEQYF; DNA: TGTGCCAGCATCCGGGACAGGGGCTGCGAGCAGTACTTC
V: TRBV6-5; D: TRBD2; length: 15; J: TRBJ2-1; size: .; CDR3: CASASGGSSYNEQFF; DNA: TGTGCCAGCGCTAGCGGGGGTAGCTCCTACAATGAGCAGTTCTTC
V: TRBV19; D: .; length: 13; J: TRBJ1-4; size: .; CDR3: CASSSGVGEKLFF; DNA: TGTGCCAGTAGTTCAGGGGTAGGGGAAAAACTGTTTTTT
V: TRBV27; D: TRBD2; length: 16; J: TRBJ2-3; size: .; CDR3: CASSLRLASVADTQYF; DNA: TGTGCCAGCAGTCTCCGACTAGCTTCAGTCGCAGATACGCAGTATTTT
V: TRBV5-6; D: .; length: 12; J: TRBJ1-1; size: .; CDR3: CASSTGNTEAFF; DNA: TGTGCCAGCAGCACCGGGAACACTGAAGCTTTCTTT
V: TRBV30; D: .; length: 15; J: TRBJ1-1; size: .; CDR3: CAWAVASSGMTEAFF; DNA: TGTGCCTGGGCAGTAGCCTCTTCAGGGATGACTGAAGCTTTCTTT
V: TRBV18; D: TRBD2; length: 17; J: TRBJ2-5; size: .; CDR3: CASSQLYTAGEWETQYF; DNA: TGTGCCAGCTCACAACTTTATACGGCGGGAGAGTGGGAGACCCAGTACTTC
V: TRBV6-5; D: TRBD1; length: 15; J: TRBJ2-3; size: .; CDR3: CASRLGQGPIGTQYF; DNA: TGTGCCAGCAGACTCGGACAGGGGCCCATTGGTACGCAGTATTTT
V: TRBV28; D: .; length: 15; J: TRBJ2-7; size: once; CDR3: CASSSGTQSSYEQYF; DNA: TGTGCCAGCAGTTCCGGGACACAGAGCTCCTACGAGCAGTACTTC
V: TRBV6-4; D: TRBD1; length: 16; J: TRBJ2-2; size: .; CDR3: CASSRDSQMNTGELFF; DNA: TGTGCCAGCAGCAGGGACAGCCAAATGAACACCGGGGAGCTGTTTTTT
V: TRBV6-5; D: .; length: 12; J: TRBJ2-7; size: .; CDR3: CASSNTRWEQYF; DNA: TGTGCCAGCAGTAACACGAGGTGGGAGCAGTACTTC
V: TRBV2; D: .; length: 16; J: TRBJ1-6; size: .; CDR3: CASSGPGQGFLSPLHF; DNA: TGTGCCAGCAGTGGCCCCGGGCAGGGTTTTCTTTCACCCCTCCACTTT
V: TRBV6-6; D: TRBD1; length: 14; J: TRBJ2-7; size: .; CDR3: CASRNGQGIYEQYF; DNA: TGTGCCAGCAGAAATGGACAGGGGATCTACGAGCAGTACTTC
V: TRBV19; D: .; length: 13; J: TRBJ1-1; size: .; CDR3: CASSPDTDTEAFF; DNA: TGTGCCAGTAGTCCTGACACGGACACTGAAGCTTTCTTT
V: TRBV19; D: .; length: 15; J: TRBJ2-3; size: .; CDR3: CASSIGRFSTDTQYF; DNA: TGTGCCAGTAGTATTGGCAGATTTAGCACAGATACGCAGTATTTT
V: TRBV2; D: TRBD1; length: 15; J: TRBJ1-2; size: few; CDR3: CASIPEDRDNYGYTF; DNA: TGTGCCAGCATCCCCGAGGACAGGGATAACTATGGCTACACCTTC
V: TRBV5-5; D: .; length: 12; J: TRBJ1-1; size: .; CDR3: CASSLGLMEAFF; DNA: TGTGCCAGCAGCTTGGGGCTGATGGAAGCTTTCTTT
V: TRBV18; D: .; length: 13; J: TRBJ1-1; size: .; CDR3: CASSAATNTEAFF; DNA: TGTGCCAGCTCAGCGGCTACTAACACTGAAGCTTTCTTT
V: TRBV7-3; D: .; length: 16; J: TRBJ2-6; size: few; CDR3: CASSLSTGTGANVLTF; DNA: TGTGCCAGCAGCTTAAGCACGGGGACTGGGGCCAACGTCCTGACTTTC
V: TRBV19; D: .; length: 15; J: TRBJ2-3; size: .; CDR3: CASSLGTPSTDTQYF; DNA: TGTGCCAGTAGTCTCGGGACACCTAGCACAGATACGCAGTATTTT
V: TRBV27; D: TRBD1; length: 16; J: TRBJ2-5; size: .; CDR3: CASSHGQGKRQETQYF; DNA: TGTGCCAGCAGTCACGGACAGGGGAAGCGACAAGAGACCCAGTACTTC
V: TRBV18; D: .; length: 14; J: TRBJ1-5; size: .; CDR3: CASSPGQSNQPQHF; DNA: TGTGCCAGCTCTCCCGGACAGAGCAATCAGCCCCAGCATTTT
V: TRBV5-1; D: TRBD2; length: 14; J: TRBJ2-7; size: .; CDR3: CASSFSGIRDEQYF; DNA: TGCGCCAGCAGCTTTAGCGGGATTCGGGACGAGCAGTACTTC
V: TRBV27; D: TRBD1; length: 13; J: TRBJ2-7; size: .; CDR3: CASREGQFYEQYF; DNA: TGTGCCAGCAGAGAGGGACAGTTCTACGAGCAGTACTTC
V: TRBV2; D: .; length: 12; J: TRBJ1-6; size: .; CDR3: CASRAAVWPLHF; DNA: TGTGCCAGCAGAGCGGCCGTATGGCCCCTCCACTTT
V: TRBV11-2; D: TRBD1; length: 14; J: TRBJ1-3; size: .; CDR3: CASSPHRGRATIYF; DNA: TGTGCCAGCAGCCCTCACAGGGGAAGGGCCACCATATATTTT
V: TRBV5-4; D: TRBD1; length: 14; J: TRBJ2-5; size: few; CDR3: CASSLGGTGETQYF; DNA: TGTGCCAGCAGCTTGGGTGGGACAGGAGAGACCCAGTACTTC
V: TRBV7-8; D: TRBD2; length: 18; J: TRBJ2-6; size: .; CDR3: CASSVILAGSSGANVLTF; DNA: TGTGCCAGCAGCGTAATACTAGCGGGGAGCTCTGGGGCCAACGTCCTGACTTTC
V: TRBV4-2; D: .; length: 16; J: TRBJ2-1; size: .; CDR3: CASSQEGFSGYNEQFF; DNA: TGTGCCAGCAGCCAAGAAGGTTTTAGCGGTTACAATGAGCAGTTCTTC
V: TRBV13; D: .; length: 14; J: TRBJ2-1; size: .; CDR3: CASSPPRSYNEQFF; DNA: TGTGCCAGCAGCCCACCCAGATCCTACAATGAGCAGTTCTTC
V: TRBV2; D: TRBD1; length: 16; J: TRBJ1-2; size: .; CDR3: CASRNGTARLGYGYTF; DNA: TGTGCCAGCAGAAATGGGACAGCCAGGCTCGGCTATGGCTACACCTTC
V: TRBV5-1; D: TRBD2; length: 16; J: TRBJ2-3; size: .; CDR3: CASSPRLAGGTDTQYF; DNA: TGCGCCAGCAGCCCCCGACTAGCGGGGGGGACAGATACGCAGTATTTT
V: TRBV29-1; D: TRBD1; length: 11; J: TRBJ2-2; size: .; CDR3: CSVLDRALVFF; DNA: TGCAGCGTTTTGGACAGGGCCCTGGTATTTTTT
V: TRBV10-2; D: TRBD2; length: 15; J: TRBJ2-1; size: .; CDR3: CASSRSSGGAWEQFF; DNA: TGCGCCAGCAGTCGAAGCAGCGGGGGGGCCTGGGAGCAGTTCTTC
V: TRBV7-9; D: .; length: 14; J: TRBJ2-7; size: .; CDR3: CSSSSGQATYEQYF; DNA: TGTTCCAGCAGCTCAGGACAAGCAACCTACGAGCAGTACTTC
V: TRBV4-1; D: TRBD2; length: 18; J: TRBJ2-3; size: .; CDR3: CASSQDGIAGGPTDTQYF; DNA: TGCGCCAGCAGCCAAGACGGCATAGCGGGGGGGCCCACAGATACGCAGTATTTT
V: TRBV28; D: .; length: 12; J: TRBJ2-3; size: .; CDR3: CASSADTDTQYF; DNA: TGTGCCAGCAGTGCGGACACAGATACGCAGTATTTT
V: TRBV2; D: TRBD1; length: 13; J: TRBJ2-7; size: .; CDR3: CASSPVTGGEQYF; DNA: TGTGCCAGCAGCCCGGTGACAGGGGGAGAGCAGTACTTC
V: TRBV9; D: TRBD1; length: 15; J: TRBJ1-3; size: .; CDR3: CASSEAGGTGNTIYF; DNA: TGTGCCAGCAGCGAGGCAGGGGGTACTGGAAACACCATATATTTT